The clone carrying this T cell receptor (beta chain) showed up just a few times. This sample was taken from a study of blood T cell repertoires in COVID-19. Background on the study: Sites across the United States, Italy and Spain contributed samples from acute and convalescent COVID-19. Nucleic acid was either cDNA or gDNA, and it came from T cells, B-cell-depleted T cells, or PBMCs.

CDR3 length: 17 amino acids. Original analysis: Reference gene primer amplification yielded estimated nucleated cell counts. TCRdb's copy holds only in-frame clones and misses some; the assay was immunoSEQ multiplex PCR. V, J and clone size reflect that table, while D and trimming were determined from the DNA. Here the sample spans 30,000 to 45,000 clones, approximately 86% being singletons. The sample taken for sequencing was peripheral blood. V and J are TRBV21-1 and TRBJ2-3; TRBD2, the table's D call, lacks a check against the DNA. TRBV21-1 is designated a pseudogene. The source of this sequence is a human donor in a cohort sampled during active COVID-19. The CDR3 sequence is CASSKEGLAGVADTQYF. The CDR3 nucleotides read TGTGCCAGCAGCAAAGAAGGGCTAGCGGGGGTGGCAGATACGCAGTATTTT.